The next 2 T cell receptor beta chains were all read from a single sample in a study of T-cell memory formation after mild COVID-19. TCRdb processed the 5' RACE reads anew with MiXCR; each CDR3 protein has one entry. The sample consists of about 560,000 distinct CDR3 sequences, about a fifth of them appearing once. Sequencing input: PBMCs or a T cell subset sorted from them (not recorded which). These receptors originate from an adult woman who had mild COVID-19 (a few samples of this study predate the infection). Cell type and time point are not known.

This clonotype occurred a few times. In DNA form, the CDR3 reads TGTGCCAGCAGCCCGTTCCTGGGGTACGAGCAGTACTTC. It encodes CASSPFLGYEQYF. The chain employs TRBV7-2 and TRBJ2-7, with D unclear. V was shortened by 5 bases and J by 4 bases, with 12 bases between the two germline ends. The CDR3 runs 13 residues. The germline CDR1 and CDR2 sequences are SGHTA and FQGNSA.

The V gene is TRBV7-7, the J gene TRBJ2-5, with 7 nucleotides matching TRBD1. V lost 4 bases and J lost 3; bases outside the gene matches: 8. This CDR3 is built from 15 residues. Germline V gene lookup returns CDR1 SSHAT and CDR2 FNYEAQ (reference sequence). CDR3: CASSYSGTAKETQYF. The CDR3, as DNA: TGTGCCAGCAGCTACTCCGGGACAGCAAAAGAGACCCAGTACTTC.